This T cell receptor (beta chain) was identified during a study of shared clonotypes between healthy human individuals. Study results and limitations: Estimated richness values were generally larger in naive subsets than in memory subsets. Some naive CD4 clonotypes, roughly 4.5%, turned up in common across several donors.

Data came from immunoSEQ multiplex PCR; TCRdb stores just in-frame clones and leaves some out. The sample lists roughly 2,000,000 clones; approximately 94% were seen once. Germline loops: CDR1 SQVTM, CDR2 ANQGSEA. Unmatched junction bases numbered 4, after V lost 4 bases and J lost 4 bases. The CDR3 spans 13 residues. CD45RO-negative, CCR7-positively selected cells formed the naive CD8 fraction, excluding terminally differentiated effector memory CD45RA+ cells. In regard to this clone: Its antigen remains unknown. In the same sample, other DNA sequences code for this CDR3.

This receptor was taken from a man aged 18 to 30 in good health. The specimen sequenced was naive CD8+ T cells sorted from blood. The chain recombines TRBV29-1 with TRBJ2-1, with 7 bases aligning to TRBD2. The CDR3 sequence: CSVGPSGYNEQFF. The CDR3, as DNA: TGCAGCGTTGGGCCTAGCGGTTACAATGAGCAGTTCTTC.